These 27 T cell receptor beta chains originate from one sample sequenced in a study of T cell responses to AZD1222 COVID-19 vaccine. Assay used: immunoSEQ multiplex PCR; TCRdb lists only in-frame clones, some missing. The data contain roughly 100,000 clones, about 81% of them singletons. The starting material was peripheral blood, obtained 28 days after the second AZD1222 dose. The receptors derive from an adult who received the AZD1222 COVID-19 vaccine.

The chain links TRBV6-6 to TRBJ1-1, with D possibly matching TRBD1 (6 bases). CDR1 and CDR2 from the germline V gene are MNHNY and SVGAGI (reference sequence). Trimming removed 4 bases from V and 0 bases from J, with 12 bases in between. This CDR3 contains 15 residues. CDR3 amino acids: CASSSQGTMNTEAFF. The CDR3 DNA sequence: TGTGCCAGCAGTTCGCAGGGGACCATGAACACTGAAGCTTTCTTT.

The chain has TRBV5-1 and TRBJ2-3, with 7 positions matching TRBD2. Looked up from germline, CDR1 is SGHRS and CDR2 is YFSETQ. The V segment lost 5 bases and the J segment 4 bases; nucleotides outside the gene matches: 1. The CDR3 loop spans 12 amino acids. The CDR3: CASRLASDTQYF. CDR3 coding DNA: TGCGCCAGCAGACTAGCGTCAGATACGCAGTATTTT.

The J gene is TRBJ2-7, the V gene TRBV9, with D tentatively TRBD1 (6 bases). V shed 3 bases and J shed 4 bases, with 17 bases lying between them. CDR3 length equals 15 residues. CDR1 and CDR2 from the germline V gene are SGDLS and YYNGEE. The CDR3 sequence: CASSATQGSTYEQYF. CDR3 sequence (DNA): TGTGCCAGCAGCGCCACCCAGGGGAGCACATACGAGCAGTACTTC.

The chain combines TRBV27 with TRBJ1-1, with unresolved D. V gave up 5 bases and J gave up 3 bases, with 13 bases separating them. Germline V lookup: CDR1 MNHEY, CDR2 SMNVEV (reference sequence). The CDR3 contains 14 residues. Written as DNA, the CDR3 is TGTGCCAGCAGTCTCTTCAATCGGGACACTGAAGCTTTCTTT. Its translation is CASSLFNRDTEAFF.

The genes are TRBV2 and TRBJ1-4; D uncertain. V was shortened by 8 bases and J by 0 bases, with 13 bases between the two germline ends. The CDR3 spans 15 residues. In germline, CDR1 is SNHLY, CDR2 FYNNEI. The CDR3: CASLAGTSTNEKLFF. In nucleotides, the CDR3 is TGTGCCAGCTTGGCAGGCACGTCAACTAATGAAAAACTGTTTTTT.

The chain links TRBV5-1 to TRBJ1-1, with 9 bases lining up with TRBD1. V dropped 8 bases and J dropped 4; count of bases not matched to a gene: 12. This CDR3 is 15 amino acids long. Germline values: CDR1 SGHRS, CDR2 YFSETQ. CDR3 bases: TGCGCCAGTCAGACGGGACAGGGACAGACCACTGAAGCTTTCTTT. Translating gives CASQTGQGQTTEAFF.

The gene calls are TRBV7-6 and TRBJ2-2, with D possibly matching TRBD2 (7 bases). The CDR3 runs to 15 residues. Germline V gene sequence: CDR1 SGHVS, CDR2 FNYEAQ. Trimming cost V 2 bases and J 6 bases, with 13 bases left between them. The CDR3 spells CASSLSGGRAGELFF. The CDR3, as DNA: TGTGCCAGCAGCTTATCCGGGGGGCGGGCCGGGGAGCTGTTTTTT.

The chain uses TRBV11-1 and TRBJ2-1; TRBD2 matches 7 bases. Germline V CDR1 and CDR2: SGHAT, FQDESV (reference sequence). The CDR3 extends over 16 amino acids. V trimming: 2 bases; J trimming: 9 bases; junction bases outside the gene matches: 13. DNA of the CDR3: TGTGCCAGCAGCTTAAATCCGGGCCGTGGGGGGGGTGAGCAGTTCTTC. It encodes CASSLNPGRGGGEQFF.

V and J are TRBV7-2 and TRBJ2-6; D remains ambiguous. The V gene lost 5 bases and the J gene lost 2 bases, with 10 bases spanning the gap. The CDR3 totals 15 residues. Germline-derived CDR1 and CDR2 are SGHTA and FQGNSA. CDR3 in amino acids: CASSLKRAGANVLTF. The CDR3 DNA is TGTGCCAGCAGCCTAAAACGAGCTGGGGCCAACGTCCTGACTTTC.

The V and J genes are TRBV12-3 or TRBV12-4 and TRBJ1-5; no definite D call. Trimming removed 3 bases at V and 3 bases at J, with 6 bases between. The CDR3 spans 13 residues. The CDR3 DNA follows: TGTGCCAGCAGTTTGGCCCCCAATCAGCCCCAGCATTTT. Its translation: CASSLAPNQPQHF.

V and J are TRBV7-8 and TRBJ2-2; unclear D gene. Trimming removed 1 base from V and 0 bases from J, with 6 bases in between. Germline CDR1 is SGHVS and CDR2 is FQNEAQ. The CDR3 is 15 amino acids. CDR3 loop: CASSLEHTNTGELFF. CDR3 DNA sequence: TGTGCCAGCAGCTTAGAACATACGAACACCGGGGAGCTGTTTTTT.

The chain links TRBV5-1 to TRBJ2-2; D is perhaps TRBD1 or TRBD2 (5 bases each). V lost 5 bases, J lost 8 bases, and 16 bases lay in between. Germline assignment: CDR1 SGHRS and CDR2 YFSETQ. The CDR3 spans 14 residues. The CDR3 here is CASRKGRSTGELFF. The CDR3, as DNA: TGCGCCAGCAGAAAGGGACGTTCAACGGGGGAGCTGTTTTTT.

The V and J genes are TRBV19 and TRBJ2-2; D not resolved. The germline V gene has CDR1 LNHDA and CDR2 SQIVND (reference sequence). V was cut by 6 bases and J by 0 bases, with 8 bases left in between. The CDR3 has 14 amino acids. The CDR3 DNA reads TGTGCCAGTAGGTACAGAACGAACACCGGGGAGCTGTTTTTT. Residues: CASRYRTNTGELFF. Full variable domain (outside the CDR3, taken from reference TRBV19 and TRBJ2-2): DGGITQSPKYLFRKEGQNVTLSCEQNLNHDAMYWYRQDPGQGLRLIYYSQIVNDFQKGDIAEGYSVSREKKESFPLTVTSAQKNPTAFYLCASRYRTNTGELFFGEGSRLTVL.

CDR3 sequence (DNA): TGTGCCACTTCGGGACAGTCCACAGATACGCAGTATTTT. Amino acid sequence: CATSGQSTDTQYF. The gene calls are TRBV24-1 and TRBJ2-3; TRBD1 matches 7 bases. This CDR3 comprises 13 residues. Germline values: CDR1 KGHDR, CDR2 SFDVKD. V lost 10 bases to trimming and J lost 2 bases; unmatched junction nucleotides: 5.

J is TRBJ1-2 and V is TRBV5-6; the D gene is possibly TRBD1 (5 bases). Germline lookup yields CDR1 SGHDT and CDR2 YYEEEE. Trimming took off 4 bases at V and 13 bases at J, with 14 bases between the two ends. The CDR3 length is 11 residues. The CDR3, as DNA: TGTGCCAGCAGCATAACAGGTTATAGCACCTTC. Protein: CASSITGYSTF.

V and J are TRBV4-3 and TRBJ1-6, with 9 positions matching TRBD1. V lost 0 bases to trimming and J lost 10 bases; unmatched junction nucleotides: 10. The germline V gene has CDR1 LGHNA and CDR2 YSLEER. The CDR3 has 17 residues. CDR3 in amino acids: CASSQDTAGQGRSPLHF. Here the CDR3 DNA reads TGCGCCAGCAGCCAAGATACGGCGGGACAGGGTCGATCACCCCTCCACTTT.

The chain carries TRBV5-1 and TRBJ1-5, with unresolved D. V dropped 0 bases and J dropped 4 bases, with 11 bases sitting between them. Germline V CDR1 and CDR2: SGHRS, YFSETQ. The length of the CDR3 is 15 residues. CDR3 DNA sequence: TGCGCCAGCAGCTTGGGGGGAGACATAAATCAGCCCCAGCATTTT. Amino acid sequence: CASSLGGDINQPQHF.

This rearrangement joins TRBV12-3 or TRBV12-4 to TRBJ2-1; either TRBD1 or TRBD2 may supply D (6 bases each). This CDR3 region has 13 residues. V lost 8 bases and J lost 9, with 17 bases in between. The DNA of the CDR3 is TGTGCCAGCCGGAGGGGGGCCCCCGGTGAGCAGTTCTTC. It encodes CASRRGAPGEQFF.

The V and J genes are TRBV27 and TRBJ1-2, with 7 bases lining up with TRBD1. Per germline, CDR1 MNHEY and CDR2 SMNVEV (reference sequence). V shed 6 bases, J shed 3 bases, and the junction held 7 bases outside the gene matches. The CDR3 runs 14 residues. CDR3 DNA sequence: TGTGCCAGCAGAAAAGGGGGCCCCCACTATGGCTACACCTTC. It yields the protein CASRKGGPHYGYTF.

The chain uses TRBV11-1 and TRBJ1-2, with a weak D call TRBD1 (5 bases). V lost 5 bases, J lost 3 bases, and 13 bases lay in between. Germline V CDR1 and CDR2: SGHAT, FQDESV (reference sequence). The CDR3 sequence is 14 residues long. The CDR3 protein is CASSPGTSDYGYTF. The CDR3 nucleotides read TGTGCCAGCAGCCCGGGGACTTCGGACTATGGCTACACCTTC. Based on the CDR3 plus reference TRBV11-1 and TRBJ1-2, the full variable domain is EAEVAQSPRYKITEKSQAVAFWCDPISGHATLYWYRQILGQGPELLVQFQDESVVDDSQLPKDRFSAERLKGVDSTLKIQPAELGDSAMYLCASSPGTSDYGYTFGSGTRLTVV.

The chain carries TRBV6-5 and TRBJ2-7; the match to TRBD1 covers 7 bases. Per the germline V gene, CDR1 is MNHEY and CDR2 is SVGAGI. This CDR3 has 14 amino acids. After removal of 7 bases from V and 1 base from J, the junction contained 7 bases not matched to a gene. This CDR3 reads CASTPATGSYEQYF. The CDR3 DNA reads as TGTGCCAGCACTCCCGCGACAGGGTCCTACGAGCAGTACTTC.

This chain joins TRBV30 and TRBJ1-5; weak D call: TRBD1 (5 bases). The CDR3 consists of 13 residues. Germline CDR1 GTSNPN, CDR2 SVGIG (reference sequence). The ends were cut back, 0 bases at V and 6 bases at J, with 9 bases in the middle. CDR3 sequence (DNA): TGTGCCTGGAGTGTACAGGCGGGTCAGCCCCAGCATTTT. It codes for CAWSVQAGQPQHF.

The chain couples TRBV6-5 to TRBJ2-2; D not resolved. Germline CDR1 is MNHEY and CDR2 is SVGAGI. The CDR3 is 11 amino acids. Trimming removed 6 bases from V and 7 bases from J, with 6 bases in between. CDR3: CASSGGGELFF. In nucleotides, the CDR3 is TGTGCCAGCAGCGGCGGCGGGGAGCTGTTTTTT.

The chain has TRBV18 and TRBJ1-3; D uncertain. This CDR3 region has 15 residues. The germline CDR1 and CDR2 sequences are KGHSH and LQKENI. Trimming removed 5 bases at V and 0 bases at J, with 11 bases between. CDR3 DNA: TGTGCCAGCTCAGACCGGGCCAACTCTGGAAACACCATATATTTT. Amino acid sequence: CASSDRANSGNTIYF.

This clone was seen just once. V usage is TRBV6-5 and J usage is TRBJ2-3; D is ambiguous. From germline, CDR1 is MNHEY and CDR2 SVGAGI. This CDR3 has 14 amino acids. V was clipped by 1 base and J by 5 bases, with 10 bases between them. Written as DNA, the CDR3 is TGTGCCAGCAGTTACTTGAGTGGGCTAGATACGCAGTATTTT. Encoded protein: CASSYLSGLDTQYF.

The chain uses TRBV5-1 and TRBJ2-2; D is undetermined. Per the germline V gene, CDR1 is SGHRS and CDR2 is YFSETQ. The CDR3 consists of 12 residues. V was cut by 4 bases and J by 4 bases, with 5 bases left in between. CDR3 amino acids: CASSRSTGELFF. CDR3 coding DNA: TGCGCCAGCAGCCGTTCCACCGGGGAGCTGTTTTTT.

Regarding this clone: The sample contains more than one DNA sequence encoding this CDR3. The rearrangement uses TRBV10-2 and TRBJ1-3; tentatively, D is TRBD1 (5 bases). V lost 6 bases, J lost 1 base, and 7 bases lay in between. Germline values: CDR1 WSHSY, CDR2 SAAADI. The CDR3 is made up of 13 amino acids. DNA for the CDR3: TGCGCCAGCAGCCAGGGTTCTGGAAACACCATATATTTT. Translated, it gives CASSQGSGNTIYF.